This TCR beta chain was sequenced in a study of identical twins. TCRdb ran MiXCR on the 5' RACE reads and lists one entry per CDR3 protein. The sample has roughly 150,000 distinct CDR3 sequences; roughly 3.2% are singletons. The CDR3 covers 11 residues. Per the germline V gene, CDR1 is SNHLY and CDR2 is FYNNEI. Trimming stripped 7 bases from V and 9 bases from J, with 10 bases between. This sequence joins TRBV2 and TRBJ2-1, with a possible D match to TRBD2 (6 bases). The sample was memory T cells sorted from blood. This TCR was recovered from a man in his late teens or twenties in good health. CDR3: CASTLGGEQFF. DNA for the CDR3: TGTGCCAGCACCCTGGGAGGTGAGCAGTTCTTC.